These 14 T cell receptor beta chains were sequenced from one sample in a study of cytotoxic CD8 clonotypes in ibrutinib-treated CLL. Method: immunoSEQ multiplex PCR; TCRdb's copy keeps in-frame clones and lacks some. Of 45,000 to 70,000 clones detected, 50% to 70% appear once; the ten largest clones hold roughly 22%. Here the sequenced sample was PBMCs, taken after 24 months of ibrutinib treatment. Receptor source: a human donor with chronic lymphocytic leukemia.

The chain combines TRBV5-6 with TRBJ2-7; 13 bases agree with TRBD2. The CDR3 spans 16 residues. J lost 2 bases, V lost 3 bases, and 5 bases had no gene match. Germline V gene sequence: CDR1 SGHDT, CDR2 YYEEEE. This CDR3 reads CASSWGLAGIAYEQYF. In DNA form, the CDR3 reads TGTGCCAGCAGCTGGGGACTAGCGGGAATCGCCTACGAGCAGTACTTC.

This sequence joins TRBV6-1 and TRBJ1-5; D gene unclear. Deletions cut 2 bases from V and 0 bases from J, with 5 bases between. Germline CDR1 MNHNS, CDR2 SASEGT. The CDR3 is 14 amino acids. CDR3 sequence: CASSELPSNQPQHF. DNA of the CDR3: TGTGCCAGCAGTGAACTCCCTAGCAATCAGCCCCAGCATTTT.

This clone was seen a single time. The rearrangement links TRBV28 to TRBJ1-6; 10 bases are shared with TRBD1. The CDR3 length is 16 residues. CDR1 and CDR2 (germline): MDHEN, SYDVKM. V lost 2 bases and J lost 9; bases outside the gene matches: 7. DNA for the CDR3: TGTGCCAGCAGTTTAGATCGGGGGACAGGGGTTTCACCCCTCCACTTT. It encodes CASSLDRGTGVSPLHF.

CDR3 amino acids: CASTSALSGGEQYF. CDR3 nucleotides: TGTGCCAGCACCTCGGCCCTTTCGGGTGGCGAGCAGTACTTC. The chain links TRBV5-6 to TRBJ2-7; D is unresolved. Trimming stripped 6 bases from V and 6 bases from J, with 19 bases between. CDR3 length: 14 amino acids. Germline CDR1 is SGHDT and CDR2 is YYEEEE.

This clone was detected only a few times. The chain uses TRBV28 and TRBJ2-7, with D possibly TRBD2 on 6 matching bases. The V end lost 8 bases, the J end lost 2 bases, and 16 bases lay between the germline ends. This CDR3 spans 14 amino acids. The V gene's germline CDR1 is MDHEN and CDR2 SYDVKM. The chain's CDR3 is CASCSGDPPYEQYF. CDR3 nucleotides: TGTGCCAGCTGTTCGGGAGACCCGCCCTACGAGCAGTACTTC.

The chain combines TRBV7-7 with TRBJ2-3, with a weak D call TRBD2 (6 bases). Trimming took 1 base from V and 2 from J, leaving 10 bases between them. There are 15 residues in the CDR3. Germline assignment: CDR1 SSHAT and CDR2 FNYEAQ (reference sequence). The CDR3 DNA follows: TGTGCCAGCAGCTTAGGCGCGGGGCCCACAGATACGCAGTATTTT. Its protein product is CASSLGAGPTDTQYF.

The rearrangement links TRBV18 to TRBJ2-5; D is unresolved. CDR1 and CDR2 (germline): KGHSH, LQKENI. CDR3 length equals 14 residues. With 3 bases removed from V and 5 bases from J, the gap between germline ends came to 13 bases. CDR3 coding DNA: TGTGCCAGCTCACCCATTATCGGTAGCGAGACCCAGTACTTC. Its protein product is CASSPIIGSETQYF.

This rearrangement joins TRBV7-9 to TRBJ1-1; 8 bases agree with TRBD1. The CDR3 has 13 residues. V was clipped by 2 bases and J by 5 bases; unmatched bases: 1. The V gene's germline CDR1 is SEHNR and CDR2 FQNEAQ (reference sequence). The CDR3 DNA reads TGTGCCAGCAGCTTACAGGGGGCGACTGAAGCTTTCTTT. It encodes CASSLQGATEAFF.

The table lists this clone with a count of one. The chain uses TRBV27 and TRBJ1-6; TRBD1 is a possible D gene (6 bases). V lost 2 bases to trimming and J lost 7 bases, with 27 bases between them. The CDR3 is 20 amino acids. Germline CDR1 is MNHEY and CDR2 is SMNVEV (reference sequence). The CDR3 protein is CASSLMRLAGAGTYNSPLHF. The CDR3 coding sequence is TGTGCCAGCAGTTTAATGCGCCTGGCCGGAGCCGGGACATACAATTCACCCCTCCACTTT.

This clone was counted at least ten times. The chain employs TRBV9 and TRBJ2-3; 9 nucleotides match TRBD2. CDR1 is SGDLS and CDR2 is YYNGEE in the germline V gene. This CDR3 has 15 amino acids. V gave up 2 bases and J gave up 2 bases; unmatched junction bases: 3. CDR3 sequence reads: CASSVLAGDTDTQYF. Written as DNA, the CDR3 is TGTGCCAGCAGCGTGTTAGCGGGGGACACAGATACGCAGTATTTT.

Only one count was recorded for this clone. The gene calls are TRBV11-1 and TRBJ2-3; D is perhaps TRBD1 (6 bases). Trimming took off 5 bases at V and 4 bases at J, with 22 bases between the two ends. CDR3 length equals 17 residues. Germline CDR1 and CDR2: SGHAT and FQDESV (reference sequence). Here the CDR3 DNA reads TGTGCCAGCAGCCTATTAGGGTGGGGGCTGGAGCCAGATACGCAGTATTTT. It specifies CASSLLGWGLEPDTQYF.

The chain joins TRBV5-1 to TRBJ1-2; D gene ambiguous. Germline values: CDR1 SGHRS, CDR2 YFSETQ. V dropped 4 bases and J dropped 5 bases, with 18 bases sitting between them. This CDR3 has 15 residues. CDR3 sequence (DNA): TGCGCCAGCAGCCCCGGCGATAGGGTTGGATATGGCTACACCTTC. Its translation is CASSPGDRVGYGYTF.

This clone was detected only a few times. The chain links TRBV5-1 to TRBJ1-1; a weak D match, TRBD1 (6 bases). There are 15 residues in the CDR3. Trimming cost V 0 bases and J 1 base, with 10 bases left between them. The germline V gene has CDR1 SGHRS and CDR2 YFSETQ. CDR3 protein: CASSLVRTENTEAFF. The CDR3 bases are TGCGCCAGCAGCTTGGTTAGGACAGAGAACACTGAAGCTTTCTTT.

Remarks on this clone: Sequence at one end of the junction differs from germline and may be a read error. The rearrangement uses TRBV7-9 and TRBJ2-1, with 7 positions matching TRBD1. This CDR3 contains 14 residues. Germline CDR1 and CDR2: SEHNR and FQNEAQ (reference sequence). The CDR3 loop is CASSFKPGETGFVF. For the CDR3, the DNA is TGTGCCAGCAGCTTCAAACCCGGTGAGACAGGGTTTGTCTTC.